These T cell receptor beta chains were read from a single sample in a study of T-cell memory formation after mild COVID-19. TCRdb redid the calling of the 5' RACE reads with MiXCR, one entry per CDR3 protein. The sample has hundreds of thousands of distinct CDR3 sequences; around 17% are singletons. Material for sequencing was PBMCs or a T cell subset sorted from them (not recorded which). These receptors came from a man aged 18 to 35 who had mild COVID-19 (a few samples of this study predate the infection). Cell type and time point are not known. Each CDR3 is given with its conserved first and last residue. The order of the fields is J gene, CDR3 length, D gene, V gene, clone size, CDR3 protein, CDR3 DNA. A D gene is named only where the DNA matches it firmly. Clone size is shown for a subset of rows, as once, few, many or a class of expanded clone.

J: TRBJ2-1; length: 14; D: TRBD2; V: TRBV29-1; size: few; CDR3: CSFKSGGSYNEQFF; DNA: TGCAGCTTCAAGTCGGGGGGCTCCTACAATGAGCAGTTCTTC
J: TRBJ2-7; length: 12; D: NA; V: TRBV6-6; size: few; CDR3: CASSPTGPEQYF; DNA: TGTGCCAGCAGTCCGACAGGACCTGAGCAGTACTTC
J: TRBJ2-5; length: 12; D: TRBD2; V: TRBV12-3/TRBV12-4; size: NA; CDR3: CASSRTSGDQYF; DNA: TGTGCCAGCAGTCGGACTAGCGGGGACCAGTACTTC
J: TRBJ2-2; length: 15; D: NA; V: TRBV20-1; size: few; CDR3: CSAKTKLANTGELFF; DNA: TGCAGTGCTAAAACAAAACTCGCTAACACCGGGGAGCTGTTTTTT
J: TRBJ2-1; length: 15; D: NA; V: TRBV14; size: NA; CDR3: CASSLGVTSYNEQFF; DNA: TGTGCCAGCAGCCTGGGAGTGACCTCCTACAATGAGCAGTTCTTC
J: TRBJ2-3; length: 14; D: TRBD2; V: TRBV30; size: few; CDR3: CAWSVAGGWDTQYF; DNA: TGTGCCTGGAGCGTAGCGGGGGGGTGGGATACGCAGTATTTT
J: TRBJ2-3; length: 17; D: NA; V: TRBV5-1; size: few; CDR3: CASSSGQGTLMRDTQYF; DNA: TGCGCCAGCAGCTCGGGCCAGGGGACCCTTATGAGAGATACGCAGTATTTT
J: TRBJ2-1; length: 17; D: NA; V: TRBV18; size: NA; CDR3: CASSPLAGAAHYNEQFF; DNA: TGTGCCAGCTCACCACTGGCGGGGGCCGCCCACTACAATGAGCAGTTCTTC
J: TRBJ1-1; length: 15; D: NA; V: TRBV27; size: few; CDR3: CASSAHQRAGTEAFF; DNA: TGTGCCAGCAGTGCACATCAGCGGGCTGGCACTGAAGCTTTCTTT
J: TRBJ2-7; length: 14; D: NA; V: TRBV29-1; size: few; CDR3: CSATAGDRTYEQYF; DNA: TGCAGCGCGACCGCGGGGGACAGGACCTACGAGCAGTACTTC
J: TRBJ2-5; length: 13; D: NA; V: TRBV5-1; size: NA; CDR3: CASSLVSEETQYF; DNA: TGCGCCAGCAGCTTGGTTTCGGAAGAGACCCAGTACTTC
J: TRBJ2-7; length: 15; D: TRBD1; V: TRBV6-6; size: NA; CDR3: CASSLTPGQENEQYF; DNA: TGTGCCAGCAGCCTTACCCCAGGACAGGAAAACGAGCAGTACTTC
J: TRBJ1-3; length: 15; D: TRBD1; V: TRBV20-1; size: NA; CDR3: CSASPDRDPGNTIYF; DNA: TGCAGTGCTAGCCCCGACAGGGACCCCGGAAACACCATATATTTT
J: TRBJ1-2; length: 13; D: NA; V: TRBV20-1; size: few; CDR3: CSARETANYGYTF; DNA: TGCAGTGCTAGAGAGACAGCTAACTATGGCTACACCTTC
J: TRBJ2-7; length: 14; D: NA; V: TRBV7-2; size: NA; CDR3: CASSPRPVWYEQYF; DNA: TGTGCCAGCAGCCCCCGTCCAGTCTGGTACGAGCAGTACTTC
J: TRBJ1-1; length: 16; D: NA; V: TRBV7-9; size: NA; CDR3: CASSPPQGHRNTEAFF; DNA: TGTGCCAGCAGCCCCCCCCAGGGGCATCGGAACACTGAAGCTTTCTTT
J: TRBJ2-1; length: 12; D: NA; V: TRBV4-1; size: few; CDR3: CASSQEYGEQFF; DNA: TGCGCCAGCAGCCAAGAGTACGGGGAGCAGTTCTTC
J: TRBJ1-3; length: 14; D: NA; V: TRBV5-1; size: few; CDR3: CASSTDSSGNTIYF; DNA: TGCGCCAGCAGTACGGACAGCTCTGGAAACACCATATATTTT
J: TRBJ2-5; length: 14; D: TRBD1; V: TRBV9; size: NA; CDR3: CASSVEGARETQYF; DNA: TGTGCCAGCAGCGTCGAGGGGGCGCGGGAGACCCAGTACTTC
J: TRBJ2-7; length: 17; D: NA; V: TRBV12-5; size: NA; CDR3: CASGLVVAQRGTYEQYF; DNA: TGTGCTAGTGGTTTGGTAGTGGCCCAAAGGGGGACCTACGAGCAGTACTTC
J: TRBJ1-1; length: 13; D: NA; V: TRBV13; size: NA; CDR3: CASSFGSLTEAFF; DNA: TGTGCCAGCAGCTTTGGTAGTCTCACTGAAGCTTTCTTT
J: TRBJ1-1; length: 13; D: NA; V: TRBV5-1; size: few; CDR3: CASSFDWDTEAFF; DNA: TGCGCCAGCAGTTTCGACTGGGACACTGAAGCTTTCTTT
J: TRBJ2-6; length: 18; D: NA; V: TRBV3-1; size: many; CDR3: CASSHGSGESSGANVLTF; DNA: TGTGCCAGCAGCCACGGCTCGGGGGAGTCCTCTGGGGCCAACGTCCTGACTTTC
J: TRBJ2-1; length: 11; D: NA; V: TRBV29-1; size: few; CDR3: CSSWGFNEQFF; DNA: TGCAGCTCCTGGGGGTTCAATGAGCAGTTCTTC
J: TRBJ1-5; length: 13; D: NA; V: TRBV6-5; size: few; CDR3: CASRSDRWQPQHF; DNA: TGTGCCAGCAGGAGCGACAGGTGGCAGCCCCAGCATTTT
J: TRBJ2-3; length: 14; D: TRBD2; V: TRBV20-1; size: few; CDR3: CSAGRRGDTDTQYF; DNA: TGCAGTGCCGGGCGGCGGGGGGACACAGATACGCAGTATTTT
J: TRBJ1-3; length: 16; D: NA; V: TRBV9; size: few; CDR3: CASRAGGPLSGNTIYF; DNA: TGTGCCAGCCGAGCGGGGGGCCCCCTCTCTGGAAACACCATATATTTT
J: TRBJ2-3; length: 17; D: TRBD2; V: TRBV27; size: NA; CDR3: CASSLSGGASLTDTQYF; DNA: TGTGCCAGCAGTTTAAGCGGGGGGGCATCATTAACAGATACGCAGTATTTT
J: TRBJ1-1; length: 15; D: TRBD1; V: TRBV5-1; size: NA; CDR3: CASSPRDRDPFEAFF; DNA: TGCGCCAGCAGCCCAAGAGACAGGGATCCTTTTGAAGCTTTCTTT
J: TRBJ1-2; length: 14; D: NA; V: TRBV11-2; size: few; CDR3: CASSFDGRGYGYTF; DNA: TGTGCCAGCAGCTTCGACGGAAGGGGCTATGGCTACACCTTC
J: TRBJ2-1; length: 15; D: NA; V: TRBV5-1; size: NA; CDR3: CASSLDPLENNEQFF; DNA: TGCGCCAGCAGCTTGGATCCACTCGAGAACAATGAGCAGTTCTTC
J: TRBJ1-1; length: 14; D: NA; V: TRBV12-3/TRBV12-4; size: NA; CDR3: CASSLSVPGTEAFF; DNA: TGTGCCAGCAGTTTATCGGTGCCGGGCACTGAAGCTTTCTTT
J: TRBJ1-3; length: 15; D: NA; V: TRBV5-1; size: few; CDR3: CASRLGGSSGNTIYF; DNA: TGCGCCAGCAGACTGGGGGGGTCCTCTGGAAACACCATATATTTT
J: TRBJ1-3; length: 14; D: NA; V: TRBV20-1; size: many; CDR3: CSASLQGLGNTIYF; DNA: TGCAGTGCTTCTCTACAGGGCCTTGGAAACACCATATATTTT
J: TRBJ2-1; length: 15; D: NA; V: TRBV20-1; size: many; CDR3: CSAYFHLRGNNEQFF; DNA: TGCAGTGCTTATTTTCACCTTCGAGGAAACAATGAGCAGTTCTTC
J: TRBJ1-1; length: 13; D: NA; V: TRBV4-1; size: few; CDR3: CASTQDRDTEAFF; DNA: TGCGCCAGCACACAAGATAGGGACACTGAAGCTTTCTTT
J: TRBJ2-3; length: 13; D: NA; V: TRBV7-9; size: few; CDR3: CASSLGSGIAQYF; DNA: TGTGCCAGCAGCTTAGGGTCAGGGATCGCGCAGTATTTT
J: TRBJ2-1; length: 15; D: TRBD2; V: TRBV28; size: few; CDR3: CASRAPGGTAGEQFF; DNA: TGTGCCAGCAGGGCCCCGGGGGGTACCGCCGGTGAGCAGTTCTTC
J: TRBJ2-2; length: 12; D: NA; V: TRBV6-6; size: NA; CDR3: CASKEAAGELFF; DNA: TGTGCCAGCAAAGAGGCGGCCGGGGAGCTGTTTTTT
J: TRBJ1-3; length: 16; D: NA; V: TRBV5-1; size: NA; CDR3: CASSLVQQRFGNTIYF; DNA: TGCGCCAGCAGCTTGGTTCAGCAACGGTTTGGAAACACCATATATTTT
J: TRBJ1-2; length: 14; D: NA; V: TRBV5-5; size: NA; CDR3: CASSLMPSVYGYTF; DNA: TGTGCCAGCAGCTTAATGCCCAGCGTCTATGGCTACACCTTC
J: TRBJ2-3; length: 15; D: NA; V: TRBV12-3/TRBV12-4; size: NA; CDR3: CASSLSVGDPDTQYF; DNA: TGTGCCAGCAGCCTTAGCGTGGGGGACCCGGATACGCAGTATTTT